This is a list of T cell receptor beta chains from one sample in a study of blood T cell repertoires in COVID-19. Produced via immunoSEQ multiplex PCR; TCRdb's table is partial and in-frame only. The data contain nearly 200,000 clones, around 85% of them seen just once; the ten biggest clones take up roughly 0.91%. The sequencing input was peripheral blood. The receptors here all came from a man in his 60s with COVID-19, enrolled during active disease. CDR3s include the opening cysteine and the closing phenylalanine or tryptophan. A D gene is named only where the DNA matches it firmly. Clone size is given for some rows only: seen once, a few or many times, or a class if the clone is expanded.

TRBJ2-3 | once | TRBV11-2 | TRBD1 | TGTGCCAGCAGCTCAGCAGGGGGAGATACGCAGTATTTT | CASSSAGGDTQYF
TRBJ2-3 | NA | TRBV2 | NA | TGTGCCAGCAGTGTCGGCAGGGGTATCGCAGATACGCAGTATTTT | CASSVGRGIADTQYF
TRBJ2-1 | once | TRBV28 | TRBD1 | TGTGCCAGCAGAGAATTGACAGGGGACAATGAGCAGTTCTTC | CASRELTGDNEQFF
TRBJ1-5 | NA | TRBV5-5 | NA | TGTGCCAGCAGCTTGGAGGAGTCCCGGGGGAATCAGCCCCAGCATTTT | CASSLEESRGNQPQHF
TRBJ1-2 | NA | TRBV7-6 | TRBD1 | TGTGCCAGCAGCTTCTCCGGACAGGATGGCTACACCTTC | CASSFSGQDGYTF
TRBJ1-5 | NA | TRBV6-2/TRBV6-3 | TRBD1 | TGTGCCAGCAGTTACTCCCCGGACAGGTTCAGCAATCAGCCCCAGCATTTT | CASSYSPDRFSNQPQHF
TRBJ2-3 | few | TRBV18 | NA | TGTGCCACTTCTAAGACAGGCACAGATACGCAGTATTTT | CATSKTGTDTQYF
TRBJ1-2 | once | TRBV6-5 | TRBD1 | TGTGCCAGCAGCGTCCCGGGACAGGGTTCCTATGGCTACACCTTC | CASSVPGQGSYGYTF
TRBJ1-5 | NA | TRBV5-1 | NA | TGCGCCAGCAGCTTGGAGGAGGGCCCAAATCAGCCCCAGCATTTT | CASSLEEGPNQPQHF
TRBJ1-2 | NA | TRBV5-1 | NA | TGCGCCAGCAGCATGTCGACACGACGGAATGGCTACACCTTC | CASSMSTRRNGYTF
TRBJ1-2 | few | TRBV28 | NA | TGTGCCAGCAGTTTACTTGACAGGTACTATGGCTACACCTTC | CASSLLDRYYGYTF
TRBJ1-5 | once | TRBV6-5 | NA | TGTGCCAGCAGTTACTTCCAGGATAGCAATCAGCCCCAGCATTTT | CASSYFQDSNQPQHF
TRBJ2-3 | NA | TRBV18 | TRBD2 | TGTGCCAGCCAAAGGACTAGCCGCACAGATACGCAGTATTTT | CASQRTSRTDTQYF
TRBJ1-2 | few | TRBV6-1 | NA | TGTGCCAGCAGTGACGACAGAAGGGGAGGCTATGGCTACACCTTC | CASSDDRRGGYGYTF
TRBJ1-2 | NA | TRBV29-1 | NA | TGCAGCGTTGAGAAGGGGGATGGCTACACCTTC | CSVEKGDGYTF
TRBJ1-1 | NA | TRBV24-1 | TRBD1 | TGTGCCACCAGTGTCTCCGGGACAGGGGACACTGAAGCTTTCTTT | CATSVSGTGDTEAFF
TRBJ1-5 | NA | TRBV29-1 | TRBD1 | TGCAGCGTCCGGACAGGGGGCGGCAATCAGCCCCAGCATTTT | CSVRTGGGNQPQHF